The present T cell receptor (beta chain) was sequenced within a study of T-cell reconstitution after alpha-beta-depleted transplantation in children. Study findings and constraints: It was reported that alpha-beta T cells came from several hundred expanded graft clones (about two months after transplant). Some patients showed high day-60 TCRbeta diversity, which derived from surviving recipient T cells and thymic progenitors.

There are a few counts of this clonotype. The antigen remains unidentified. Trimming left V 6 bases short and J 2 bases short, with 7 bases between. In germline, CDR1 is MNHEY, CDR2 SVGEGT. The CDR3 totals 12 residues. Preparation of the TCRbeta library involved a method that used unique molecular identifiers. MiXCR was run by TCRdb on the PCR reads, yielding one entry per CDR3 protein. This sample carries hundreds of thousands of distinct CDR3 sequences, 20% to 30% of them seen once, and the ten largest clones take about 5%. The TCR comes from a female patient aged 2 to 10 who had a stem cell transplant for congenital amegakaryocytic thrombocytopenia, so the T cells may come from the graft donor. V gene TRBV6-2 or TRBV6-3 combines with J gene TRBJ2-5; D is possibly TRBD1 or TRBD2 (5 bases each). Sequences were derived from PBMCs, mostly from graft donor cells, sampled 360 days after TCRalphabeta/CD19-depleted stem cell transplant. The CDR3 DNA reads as TGTGCCAGCAGGGGGGATCAAGAGACCCAGTACTTC. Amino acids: CASRGDQETQYF.